This paragraph covers one T cell receptor beta chain sequence. Its antigen is currently unknown. Produced via immunoSEQ multiplex PCR; TCRdb's table is partial and in-frame only. The data hold roughly 60,000 clones, with roughly nine tenths observed a single time. The data were taken from a study of OX40 agonist ivuxolimab in advanced cancers. Study observations and caveats: The specificity for antigen of the expanded peripheral T cells was not determined.

This sequence originates from an adult with an advanced solid tumor such as melanoma, head and neck, liver or kidney cancer. The sequencing used CD4+ or CD8+ T cells sorted from blood, collected in a trial of the OX40 agonist ivuxolimab.

CDR3: CASSKGKRGPSGANVLTF. In DNA, the CDR3 is TGTGCCAGCAGCAAAGGCAAGCGGGGCCCCTCTGGGGCCAACGTCCTGACTTTC. The rearrangement joins TRBV21-1 to TRBJ2-6; TRBD2 is the table's D call, not checked against the DNA. TRBV21-1 is a documented pseudogene. This CDR3 is built from 18 residues.